This T cell receptor beta chain stems from a study of blood T cell repertoires in COVID-19. Study as a whole: Collection of acute and convalescent COVID-19 samples took place in the United States, Italy and Spain. T cells, B-cell-depleted T cells, or PBMCs supplied cDNA or gDNA.

This CDR3 has 14 residues. V dropped 2 bases and J dropped 2 bases, with 9 bases sitting between them. The V gene's germline CDR1 is PRHDT and CDR2 FYEKMQ (reference sequence). This clone was seen just once. The authors' processing: How many nucleated cells were present was estimated from reference gene primer amplification. Profiling relied on immunoSEQ multiplex PCR, and the TCRdb table lists in-frame clones only, not all of them. The DNA gave D and trimming, while V, J and clone size come from that table. There are roughly 70,000 clones in the sample; 88% occur only once, and under 1.5% lies in the top ten.

What was sequenced was peripheral blood. This rearrangement joins TRBV13 to TRBJ1-1, with D unclear. This TCR was sampled from a human donor in a cohort sampled during active COVID-19. The CDR3 region has the DNA TGTGCCAGCAGCTTACGACAAGTAAACACTGAAGCTTTCTTT. Amino acid sequence: CASSLRQVNTEAFF. The full variable domain, its missing parts supplied by reference TRBV13 and TRBJ1-1, is AAGVIQSPRHLIKEKRETATLKCYPIPRHDTVYWYQQGPGQDPQFLISFYEKMQSDKGSIPDRFSAQQFSDYHSELNMSSLELGDSALYFCASSLRQVNTEAFFGQGTRLTVV.